This T cell receptor (beta chain) was retrieved from a study of T cells in Graves' hyperthyroidism and ophthalmopathy. TCR beta CDR3 region amplification was performed from RNA transcripts. The HTBI primer set was used in a first-round RT-PCR of the TCR CDR3. One entry per CDR3 protein, called by TCRdb with MiXCR from the multiplex PCR reads. The data hold 370,000 or so distinct CDR3 sequences, with around 25% observed a single time. Graves' hyperthyroidism qualified as stable when ophthalmopathy did not progress within 18 months. On the basis of clinical symptoms, serum thyroxine and TRAb, thyroid ultrasound and orbital computed tomography, diagnoses were made. Germline trimming cut 5 bases from V and 3 bases from J; bases unmatched to any gene: 3. The CDR3 has 13 amino acids. CDR1 and CDR2 from the germline V gene are SQVTM and ANQGSEA. This clonotype has more than one count but fewer than ten.

This clonotype originated in a man between 45 and 60 years old with Graves' hyperthyroidism. The sequencing sample was made of blood. The chain employs TRBV29-1 and TRBJ1-4, with 7 bases fitting TRBD1. CDR3 region: CSVRGGPNEKLFF. In DNA, the CDR3 is TGCAGCGTTCGAGGGGGCCCTAATGAAAAACTGTTTTTT.